The 17 T cell receptor beta chains in this list originate from one sample, sequenced in a study of cytomegalovirus exposure and HLA in healthy donors. Primers included in the PCR were 60 Vbeta and 13 Jbeta primers. Repertoires were generated with immunoSEQ multiplex PCR, while TCRdb's copy carries only in-frame clones and drops some. The sample carries a few hundred thousand clones, approximately 80% recorded once. The source material was PBMCs. The receptors come from a woman aged 45-65 years in good health and CMV-seropositive.

This clone has just one count. V usage is TRBV7-6 and J usage is TRBJ2-1, with 7 nucleotides matching TRBD2. The CDR3 totals 16 residues. V lost 5 bases to trimming and J lost 2 bases; unmatched junction nucleotides: 9. The V gene's germline CDR1 is SGHVS and CDR2 FNYEAQ. The CDR3 loop is CASSPELATTYNEQFF. CDR3 sequence (DNA): TGTGCCAGCAGCCCAGAACTAGCGACGACCTACAATGAGCAGTTCTTC. The full variable domain, completed using reference TRBV7-6 and TRBJ2-1, is GAGVSQSPRYKVTKRGQDVALRCDPISGHVSLYWYRQALGQGPEFLTYFNYEAQQDKSGLPNDRFSAERPEGSISTLTIQRTEQRDSAMYRCASSPELATTYNEQFFGPGTRLTVL.

V and J are TRBV5-1 and TRBJ2-1; 8 nucleotides align to TRBD2. The V segment lost 4 bases and the J segment 6 bases; nucleotides outside the gene matches: 12. The CDR3 is made up of 16 amino acids. In germline, CDR1 is SGHRS, CDR2 YFSETQ. The CDR3 region is CASSEGWAGGSNEQFF. The CDR3 coding sequence is TGCGCCAGCAGCGAAGGCTGGGCGGGGGGATCCAATGAGCAGTTCTTC.

This chain uses TRBV7-9 with TRBJ1-1; 9 nucleotides line up with TRBD1. The V gene end was trimmed by 5 bases and the J gene end by 0 bases; junction bases not matched to a gene: 4. The CDR3 loop spans 15 amino acids. The germline V gene has CDR1 SEHNR and CDR2 FQNEAQ (reference sequence). In DNA, the CDR3 is TGTGCCAGCAGCCTCAGGACAGGGGTGAACACTGAAGCTTTCTTT. This codes for CASSLRTGVNTEAFF.

The chain couples TRBV5-1 to TRBJ1-2, with D unresolved. Germline V gives CDR1 SGHRS, CDR2 YFSETQ. The V and J ends lost 0 bases and 2 bases respectively, with 8 bases between them. The CDR3 has 14 amino acids. The CDR3 nucleotides read TGCGCCAGCAGCTTGGATGGGCAAAACTATGGCTACACCTTC. The encoded protein is CASSLDGQNYGYTF.

The V gene is TRBV10-1, the J gene TRBJ1-1; D not certain. The CDR3 runs 13 residues. Trimming cost V 4 bases and J 9 bases, with 15 bases left between them. Germline V gene lookup returns CDR1 WNHNN and CDR2 SYGVQD (reference sequence). The chain's CDR3 is CASSGSLGAKAFF. The CDR3 nucleotides read TGCGCCAGCAGTGGCTCTTTGGGAGCCAAAGCTTTCTTT.

The chain has TRBV5-1 and TRBJ2-3; 9 nucleotides agree with TRBD1. CDR1 is SGHRS and CDR2 is YFSETQ in the germline V gene. The V and J ends lost 3 bases and 0 bases, in that order; junction bases with no gene match: 5. This CDR3 is 16 amino acids long. The CDR3 spells CASSWGQGPSTDTQYF. Written as DNA, the CDR3 is TGCGCCAGCAGCTGGGGACAGGGCCCAAGCACAGATACGCAGTATTTT. Drawing the rest from reference TRBV5-1 and TRBJ2-3, the complete variable domain is KAGVTQTPRYLIKTRGQQVTLSCSPISGHRSVSWYQQTPGQGLQFLFEYFSETQRNKGNFPGRFSGRQFSNSRSEMNVSTLELGDSALYLCASSWGQGPSTDTQYFGPGTRLTVL.

A single count supports this clone. This rearrangement joins TRBV11-3 to TRBJ2-5, with D perhaps TRBD2 (5 bases). Gene TRBJ2-7 matches the end of the DNA better, so the J call may be wrong. Germline-derived CDR1 and CDR2 are SGHNT and YENEEA. The CDR3 consists of 16 residues. Written as DNA, the CDR3 is TGTGCCAGCACCCTCCCAAGTCCCAAGCGGCCCTACGAGCAGTACTTC. It encodes CASTLPSPKRPYEQYF.

The chain is built from TRBV27 and TRBJ1-2, with 7 bases that match TRBD1. CDR3 size: 14 residues. Germline CDR1 MNHEY, CDR2 SMNVEV (reference sequence). The J segment lost 3 bases and the V segment lost 5 bases, leaving 6 bases of the junction unmatched. The CDR3 DNA follows: TGTGCCAGCAGTGGACCCGGGACAGACTATGGCTACACCTTC. It encodes CASSGPGTDYGYTF.

The chain employs TRBV5-1 and TRBJ2-7, with a weak D call TRBD1 (6 bases). Per the germline V gene, CDR1 is SGHRS and CDR2 is YFSETQ. The CDR3 loop spans 15 amino acids. V lost 0 bases and J lost 5, with 15 bases in between. Written as DNA, the CDR3 is TGCGCCAGCAGCTTGGGGCCCGCAGGGGACAACGAGCAGTACTTC. It encodes CASSLGPAGDNEQYF.

The rearrangement joins TRBV4-3 to TRBJ1-3; D is uncertain. CDR1 and CDR2 (germline): LGHNA, YSLEER. The CDR3 sequence is 15 residues long. Trimming removed 0 bases from V and 0 bases from J, with 6 bases in between. Here the CDR3 reads CASSQDKLSGNTIYF. The CDR3 DNA reads TGCGCCAGCAGCCAAGATAAACTCTCTGGAAACACCATATATTTT.

The V call is TRBV5-1, the J call TRBJ2-7; weak D call: TRBD2 (5 bases). From germline, CDR1 is SGHRS and CDR2 YFSETQ. Trimming removed 6 bases from V and 6 bases from J, with 19 bases in between. This CDR3 is 14 amino acids long. This chain's CDR3 is CASTARPESGEQYF. The CDR3 DNA is TGCGCCAGCACCGCCCGTCCTGAAAGCGGCGAGCAGTACTTC.

The chain carries TRBV4-1 and TRBJ2-5; 11 bases map to TRBD2. The CDR3 runs to 16 residues. CDR1 and CDR2 from the germline V gene are MGHRA and YSYEKL. With 4 bases clipped from V and 5 bases from J, the junction kept 9 bases outside the gene matches. The DNA of the CDR3 is TGCGCCAGCAGCCTGGGTAGCGGGGGGGCAGGGGAGACCCAGTACTTC. It is translated as CASSLGSGGAGETQYF.

This chain uses TRBV10-3 with TRBJ1-3; D is unresolved. V was shortened by 7 bases and J by 3 bases, with 16 bases between the two germline ends. This CDR3 is built from 15 residues. Germline values: CDR1 ENHRY, CDR2 SYGVKD. CDR3 sequence: CAITGHVRSGNTIYF. Written as DNA, the CDR3 is TGTGCCATCACAGGTCACGTCCGAAGTGGAAACACCATATATTTT.

This clone appeared once. The V call is TRBV6-5, the J call TRBJ2-1; D call uncertain. V lost 8 bases and J lost 5, with 13 bases in between. The CDR3 has 13 residues. Germline-derived CDR1 and CDR2 are MNHEY and SVGAGI. DNA of the CDR3: TGTGCCAGCGGGCAGGTGGTAGACAATGAGCAGTTCTTC. It codes for CASGQVVDNEQFF.

The CDR3 DNA follows: TGTGCCAGTAAAATAGGGGGCCGGAACACTGAAGCTTTCTTT. It specifies CASKIGGRNTEAFF. The chain recombines TRBV19 with TRBJ1-1, with TRBD1 identical over 7 bases. This CDR3 is built from 14 residues. The germline gives CDR1 LNHDA, CDR2 SQIVND (reference sequence). With V trimmed by 7 bases and J by 1 base, 6 bases remained unmatched.

This clone was found a few times. The chain carries TRBV19 and TRBJ1-6, with a weak D call TRBD1 (6 bases). The length of the CDR3 is 14 residues. V gave up 6 bases and J gave up 6 bases, with 12 bases separating them. The germline CDR1 and CDR2 sequences are LNHDA and SQIVND (reference sequence). CDR3 protein: CASSRGQPNSPLHF. CDR3 sequence (DNA): TGTGCCAGTAGCCGAGGACAGCCTAATTCACCCCTCCACTTT.

CDR3 DNA: TGCGCCAGCAGCTTGGGCTGGCTCTCCTACGAGCAGTACTTC. Residues: CASSLGWLSYEQYF. This chain uses TRBV5-1 with TRBJ2-7, with no clear D. Germline V gene lookup returns CDR1 SGHRS and CDR2 YFSETQ. The CDR3 runs to 14 residues. V was pared by 0 bases and J by 0 bases, with 7 bases between.